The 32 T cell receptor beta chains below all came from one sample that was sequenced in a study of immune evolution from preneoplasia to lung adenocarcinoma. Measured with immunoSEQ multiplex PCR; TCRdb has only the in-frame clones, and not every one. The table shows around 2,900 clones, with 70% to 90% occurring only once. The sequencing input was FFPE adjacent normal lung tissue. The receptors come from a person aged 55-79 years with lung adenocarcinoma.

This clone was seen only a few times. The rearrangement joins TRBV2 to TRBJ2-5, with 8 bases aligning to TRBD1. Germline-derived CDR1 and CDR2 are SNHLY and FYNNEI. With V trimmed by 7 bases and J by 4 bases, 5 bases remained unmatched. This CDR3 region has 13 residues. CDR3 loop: CASTKQGGETQYF. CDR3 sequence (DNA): TGTGCCAGCACAAAACAGGGGGGAGAGACCCAGTACTTC.

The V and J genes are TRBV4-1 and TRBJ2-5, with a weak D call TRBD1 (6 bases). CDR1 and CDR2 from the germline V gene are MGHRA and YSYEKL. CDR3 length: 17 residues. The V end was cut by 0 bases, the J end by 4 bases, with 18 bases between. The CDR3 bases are TGCGCCAGCAGCCAAGATTCTCTCAGGGGCTTGGGAGAGACCCAGTACTTC. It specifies CASSQDSLRGLGETQYF.

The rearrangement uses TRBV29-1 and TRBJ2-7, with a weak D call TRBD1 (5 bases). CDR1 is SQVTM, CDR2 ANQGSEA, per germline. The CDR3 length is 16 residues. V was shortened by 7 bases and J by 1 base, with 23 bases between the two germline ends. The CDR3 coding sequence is TGCAGCGCCGCCGGAACAGGTTCTGAGTATTCCTACGAGCAGTACTTC. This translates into CSAAGTGSEYSYEQYF.

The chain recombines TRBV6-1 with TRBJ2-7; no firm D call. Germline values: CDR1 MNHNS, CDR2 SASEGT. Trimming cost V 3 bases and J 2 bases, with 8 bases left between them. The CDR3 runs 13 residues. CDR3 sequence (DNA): TGTGCCAGCAGTGATGGCAACACCTACGAGCAGTACTTC. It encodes CASSDGNTYEQYF.

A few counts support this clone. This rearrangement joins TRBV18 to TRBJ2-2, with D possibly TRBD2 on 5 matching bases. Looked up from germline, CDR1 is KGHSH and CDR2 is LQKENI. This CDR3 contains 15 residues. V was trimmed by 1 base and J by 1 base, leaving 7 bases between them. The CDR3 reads CASSPLARNTGELFF. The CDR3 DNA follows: TGTGCCAGCTCACCACTAGCGCGGAACACCGGGGAGCTGTTTTTT.

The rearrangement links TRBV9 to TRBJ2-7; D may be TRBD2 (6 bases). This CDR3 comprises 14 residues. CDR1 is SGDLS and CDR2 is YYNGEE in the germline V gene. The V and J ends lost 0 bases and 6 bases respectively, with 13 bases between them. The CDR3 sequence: CASSVVAQGGEQYF. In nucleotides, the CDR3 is TGTGCCAGCAGCGTAGTGGCCCAGGGAGGCGAGCAGTACTTC.

The CDR3 sequence: CASSQVAGGLETQYF. In DNA, the CDR3 is TGTGCCAGCAGCCAAGTAGCGGGGGGGCTCGAGACCCAGTACTTC. The rearrangement links TRBV4-2 to TRBJ2-5; 11 bases align to TRBD2. Germline V gene sequence: CDR1 LGHNA, CDR2 YNFKEQ. V lost 1 base to trimming and J lost 5 bases; unmatched junction nucleotides: 3. CDR3 size: 15 residues.

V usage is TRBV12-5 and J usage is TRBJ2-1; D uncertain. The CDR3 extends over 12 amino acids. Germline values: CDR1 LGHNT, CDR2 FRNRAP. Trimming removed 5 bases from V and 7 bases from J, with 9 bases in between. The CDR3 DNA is TGTGCTAGTGGTACTGGATGGAATGAGCAGTTCTTC. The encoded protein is CASGTGWNEQFF.

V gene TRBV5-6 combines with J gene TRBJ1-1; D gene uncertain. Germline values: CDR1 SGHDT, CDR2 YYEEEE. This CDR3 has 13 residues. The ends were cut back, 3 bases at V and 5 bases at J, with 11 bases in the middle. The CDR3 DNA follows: TGTGCCAGCAGCTCCGTTGAGAGGACTGAAGCTTTCTTT. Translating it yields CASSSVERTEAFF.

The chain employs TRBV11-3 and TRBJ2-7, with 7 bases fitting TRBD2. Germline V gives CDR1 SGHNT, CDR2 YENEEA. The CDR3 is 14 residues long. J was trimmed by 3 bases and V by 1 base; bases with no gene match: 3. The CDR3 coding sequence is TGTGCCAGCAGCTTAGGTGGACTAGGCTACGAGCAGTACTTC. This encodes CASSLGGLGYEQYF.

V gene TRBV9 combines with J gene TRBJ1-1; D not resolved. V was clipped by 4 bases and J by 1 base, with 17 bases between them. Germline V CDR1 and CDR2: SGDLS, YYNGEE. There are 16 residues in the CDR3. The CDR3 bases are TGTGCCAGCAGCCCCGTGTTGCGGGGTAGGAACACTGAAGCTTTCTTT. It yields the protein CASSPVLRGRNTEAFF.

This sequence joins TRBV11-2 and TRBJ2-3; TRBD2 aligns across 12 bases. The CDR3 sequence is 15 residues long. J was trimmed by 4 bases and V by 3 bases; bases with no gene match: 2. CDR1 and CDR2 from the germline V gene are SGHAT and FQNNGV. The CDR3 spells CASSFLAGGADTQYF. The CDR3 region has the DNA TGTGCCAGCAGCTTCCTAGCGGGGGGGGCAGATACGCAGTATTTT.

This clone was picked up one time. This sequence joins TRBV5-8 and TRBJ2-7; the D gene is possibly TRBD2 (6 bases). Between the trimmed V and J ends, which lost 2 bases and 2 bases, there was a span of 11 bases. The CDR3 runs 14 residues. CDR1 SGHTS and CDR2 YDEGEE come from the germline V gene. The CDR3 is CASSFTGVTYEQYF. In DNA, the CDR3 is TGTGCCAGCAGCTTCACGGGGGTCACCTACGAGCAGTACTTC.

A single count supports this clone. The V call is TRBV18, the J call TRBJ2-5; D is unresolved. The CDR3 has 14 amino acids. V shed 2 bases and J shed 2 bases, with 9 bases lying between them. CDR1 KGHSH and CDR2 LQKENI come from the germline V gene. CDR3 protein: CASSPNRAQETQYF. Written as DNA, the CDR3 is TGTGCCAGCTCACCAAACCGTGCACAAGAGACCCAGTACTTC.

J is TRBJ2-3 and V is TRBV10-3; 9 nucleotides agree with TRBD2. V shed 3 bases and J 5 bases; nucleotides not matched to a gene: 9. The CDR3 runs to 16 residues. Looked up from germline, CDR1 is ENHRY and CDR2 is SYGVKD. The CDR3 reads CAISEGSGGPGDTQYF. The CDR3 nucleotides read TGTGCCATCAGTGAAGGTAGCGGGGGCCCGGGAGATACGCAGTATTTT.

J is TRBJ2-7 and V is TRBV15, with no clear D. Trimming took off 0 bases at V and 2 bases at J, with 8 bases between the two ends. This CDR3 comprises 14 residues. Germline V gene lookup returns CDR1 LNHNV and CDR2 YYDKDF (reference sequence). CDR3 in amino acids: CATSRDVHPYEQYF. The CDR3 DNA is TGTGCCACCAGCAGAGATGTCCACCCCTACGAGCAGTACTTC.

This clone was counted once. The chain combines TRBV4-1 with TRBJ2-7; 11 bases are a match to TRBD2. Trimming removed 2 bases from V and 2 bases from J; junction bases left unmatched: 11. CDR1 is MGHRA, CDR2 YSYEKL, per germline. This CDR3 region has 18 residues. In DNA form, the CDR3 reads TGCGCCAGCAGCCAAAAAAAAGGGGGACTAGCGGAAACCTACGAGCAGTACTTC. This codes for CASSQKKGGLAETYEQYF.

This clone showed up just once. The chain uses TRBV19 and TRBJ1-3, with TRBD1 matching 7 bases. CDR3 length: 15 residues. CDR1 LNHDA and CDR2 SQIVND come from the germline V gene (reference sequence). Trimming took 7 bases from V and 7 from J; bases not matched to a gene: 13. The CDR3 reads CASTDDMPRGNTIYF. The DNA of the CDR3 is TGTGCCAGTACCGATGACATGCCCAGGGGGAACACCATATATTTT.

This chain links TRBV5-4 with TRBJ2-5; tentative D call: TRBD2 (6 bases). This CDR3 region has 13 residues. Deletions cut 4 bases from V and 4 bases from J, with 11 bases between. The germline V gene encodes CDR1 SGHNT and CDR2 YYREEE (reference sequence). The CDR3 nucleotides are TGTGCCAGCAGCCTCCGGGGGTCAGAGACCCAGTACTTC. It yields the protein CASSLRGSETQYF.

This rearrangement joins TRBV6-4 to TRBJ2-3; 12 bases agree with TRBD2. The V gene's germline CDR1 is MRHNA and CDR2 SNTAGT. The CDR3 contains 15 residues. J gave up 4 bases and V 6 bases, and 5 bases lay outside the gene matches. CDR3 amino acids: CASSLAGGNADTQYF. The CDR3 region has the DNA TGTGCCAGCAGCCTAGCGGGGGGGAATGCAGATACGCAGTATTTT.

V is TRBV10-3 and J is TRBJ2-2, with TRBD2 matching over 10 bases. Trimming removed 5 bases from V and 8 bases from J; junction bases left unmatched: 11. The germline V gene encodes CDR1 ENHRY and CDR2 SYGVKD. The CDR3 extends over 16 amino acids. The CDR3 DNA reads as TGTGCCATCAGTCGGGAGAGCGGGGGGGCGACTGGGGAGCTGTTTTTT. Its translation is CAISRESGGATGELFF.

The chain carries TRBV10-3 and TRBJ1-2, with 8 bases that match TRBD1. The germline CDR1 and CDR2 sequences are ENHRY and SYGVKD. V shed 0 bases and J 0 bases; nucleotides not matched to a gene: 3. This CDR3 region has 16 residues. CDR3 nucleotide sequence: TGTGCCATCAGTGAGTCCCCGACAGGGGCTAACTATGGCTACACCTTC. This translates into CAISESPTGANYGYTF.

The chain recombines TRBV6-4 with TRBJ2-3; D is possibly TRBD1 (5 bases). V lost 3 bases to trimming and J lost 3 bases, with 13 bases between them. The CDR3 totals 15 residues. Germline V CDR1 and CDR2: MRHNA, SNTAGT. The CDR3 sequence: CASSDQGRKTDTQYF. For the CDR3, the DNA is TGTGCCAGCAGTGATCAGGGCAGAAAGACAGATACGCAGTATTTT.

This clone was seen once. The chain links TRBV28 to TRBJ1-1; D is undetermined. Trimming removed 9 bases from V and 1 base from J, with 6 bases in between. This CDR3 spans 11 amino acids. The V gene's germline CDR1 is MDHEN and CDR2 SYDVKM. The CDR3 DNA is TGTGCCAGTCAAAAGAACACTGAAGCTTTCTTT. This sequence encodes CASQKNTEAFF. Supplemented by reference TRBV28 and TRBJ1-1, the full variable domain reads DVKVTQSSRYLVKRTGEKVFLECVQDMDHENMFWYRQDPGLGLRLIYFSYDVKMKEKGDIPEGYSVSREKKERFSLILESASTNQTSMYLCASQKNTEAFFGQGTRLTVV.

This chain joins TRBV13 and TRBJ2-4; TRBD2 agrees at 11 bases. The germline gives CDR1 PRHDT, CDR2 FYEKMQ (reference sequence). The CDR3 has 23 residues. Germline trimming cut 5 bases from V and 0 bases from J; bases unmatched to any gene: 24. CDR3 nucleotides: TGTGCCAGCAGCCTCAATCCGTGGGGGACGGGACTAGCGGAGGTTGAAGCCAAAAACATTCAGTACTTC. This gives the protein CASSLNPWGTGLAEVEAKNIQYF.

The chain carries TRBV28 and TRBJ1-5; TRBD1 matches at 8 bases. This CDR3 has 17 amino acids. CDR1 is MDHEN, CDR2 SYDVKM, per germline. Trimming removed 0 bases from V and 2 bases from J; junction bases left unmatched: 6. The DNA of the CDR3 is TGTGCCAGCAGTTTATGGACAGGGGTAGTCCGCAATCAGCCCCAGCATTTT. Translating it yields CASSLWTGVVRNQPQHF.

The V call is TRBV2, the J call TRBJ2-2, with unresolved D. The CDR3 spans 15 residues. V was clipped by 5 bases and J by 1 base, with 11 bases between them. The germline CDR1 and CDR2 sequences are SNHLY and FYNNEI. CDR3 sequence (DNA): TGTGCCAGCAGTTCGAGGAGACAGAACACCGGGGAGCTGTTTTTT. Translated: CASSSRRQNTGELFF.

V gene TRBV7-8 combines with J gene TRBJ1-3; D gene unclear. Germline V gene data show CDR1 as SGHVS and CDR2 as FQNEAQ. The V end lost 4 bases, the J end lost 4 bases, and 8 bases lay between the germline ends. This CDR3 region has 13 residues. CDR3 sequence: CASSSGQGNTIYF. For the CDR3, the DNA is TGTGCCAGCAGCTCCGGGCAAGGAAACACCATATATTTT.

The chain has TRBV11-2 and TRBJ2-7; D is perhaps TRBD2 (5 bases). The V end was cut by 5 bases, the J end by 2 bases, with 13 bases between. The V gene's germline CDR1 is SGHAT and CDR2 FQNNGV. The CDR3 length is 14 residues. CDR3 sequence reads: CASSDTRIAYEQYF. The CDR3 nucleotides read TGTGCCAGCAGCGATACTAGAATCGCCTACGAGCAGTACTTC.

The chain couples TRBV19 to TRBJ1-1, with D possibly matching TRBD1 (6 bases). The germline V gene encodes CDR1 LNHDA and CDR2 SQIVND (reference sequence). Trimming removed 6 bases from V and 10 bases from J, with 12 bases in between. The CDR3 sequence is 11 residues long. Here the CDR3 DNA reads TGTGCCAGTAGCCAAGGGGGAGGAGCTTTCTTT. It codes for CASSQGGGAFF.

The CDR3 DNA is TGTGCCAGCAGCTTACCAGGGACGGAGGGCTACACCTTC. This codes for CASSLPGTEGYTF. This chain links TRBV7-9 with TRBJ1-2, with D possibly matching TRBD1 (5 bases). CDR1 and CDR2 (germline): SEHNR, FQNEAQ (reference sequence). Trimming took off 2 bases at V and 8 bases at J, with 12 bases between the two ends. The CDR3 has 13 residues.

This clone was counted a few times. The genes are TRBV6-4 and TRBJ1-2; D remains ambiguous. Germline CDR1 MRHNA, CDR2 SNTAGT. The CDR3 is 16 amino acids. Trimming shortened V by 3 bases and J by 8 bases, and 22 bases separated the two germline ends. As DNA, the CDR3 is TGTGCCAGCAGTGAGGGTTCTTTTCATGGAGACGGCGGCTACACCTTC. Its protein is CASSEGSFHGDGGYTF.